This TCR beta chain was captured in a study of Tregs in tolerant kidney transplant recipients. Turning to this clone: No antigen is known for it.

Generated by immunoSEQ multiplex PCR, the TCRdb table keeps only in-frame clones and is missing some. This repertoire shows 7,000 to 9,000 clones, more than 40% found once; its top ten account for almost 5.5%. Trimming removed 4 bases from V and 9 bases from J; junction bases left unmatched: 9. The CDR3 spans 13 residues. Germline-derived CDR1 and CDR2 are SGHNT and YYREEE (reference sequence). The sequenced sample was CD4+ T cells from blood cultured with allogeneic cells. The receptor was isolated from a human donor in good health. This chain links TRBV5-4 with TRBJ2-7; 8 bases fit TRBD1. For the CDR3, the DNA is TGTGCCAGCAGCGTGGACAGGGAATTTGGGCAGTACTTC. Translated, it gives CASSVDREFGQYF.